These 26 T cell receptor beta chains were all obtained from the same sample, sequenced in a study of blood T cell repertoires in COVID-19. Generated by immunoSEQ multiplex PCR, the TCRdb table keeps only in-frame clones and is missing some. This sample has some 350,000 clones, with 88% found just once. The specimen sequenced was peripheral blood. The receptors come from a woman in her 70s with COVID-19, enrolled during active disease.

V gene TRBV5-8 combines with J gene TRBJ2-1, with 9 bases fitting TRBD1. After removal of 5 bases from V and 5 bases from J, the junction contained 11 bases not matched to a gene. The CDR3 runs to 16 residues. CDR1 is SGHTS, CDR2 YDEGEE, per germline. The CDR3 nucleotides read TGTGCCAGCAGTCAACCTGCCGGGACAGGGAACAATGAGCAGTTCTTC. Its translation is CASSQPAGTGNNEQFF. Variable domain in full (rest from reference TRBV5-8 and TRBJ2-1): EAGVTQSPTHLIKTRGQQATLRCSPISGHTSVYWYQQALGLGLQFLLWYDEGEERNRGNFPPRFSGRQFPNYSSELNVNALELEDSALYLCASSQPAGTGNNEQFFGPGTRLTVL.

V is TRBV27 and J is TRBJ2-3, with TRBD1 matching 9 bases. The V segment lost 6 bases and the J segment 0 bases; nucleotides outside the gene matches: 4. CDR1 MNHEY and CDR2 SMNVEV come from the germline V gene (reference sequence). The CDR3 loop spans 15 amino acids. CDR3 sequence reads: CASSRTGDSTDTQYF. CDR3 DNA: TGTGCCAGCAGCCGGACAGGGGACAGCACAGATACGCAGTATTTT.

The chain carries TRBV2 and TRBJ1-4; 7 bases line up with TRBD1. Germline-derived CDR1 and CDR2 are SNHLY and FYNNEI. The CDR3 totals 15 residues. V dropped 1 base and J dropped 5; count of bases not matched to a gene: 4. CDR3 sequence reads: CASSEGGTANEKLFF. CDR3 sequence (DNA): TGTGCCAGCAGTGAAGGGGGGACAGCGAATGAAAAACTGTTTTTT.

The V and J genes are TRBV19 and TRBJ1-2; maybe TRBD1 (6 bases). CDR3 size: 14 residues. V was cut by 7 bases and J by 6 bases, with 18 bases left in between. Germline-derived CDR1 and CDR2 are LNHDA and SQIVND (reference sequence). The CDR3: CASKRGFLGDGYTF. CDR3 nucleotides: TGTGCCAGTAAGAGGGGGTTTTTAGGGGATGGCTACACCTTC.

The chain is built from TRBV28 and TRBJ2-7; unclear D gene. From germline, CDR1 is MDHEN and CDR2 SYDVKM. The CDR3 is made up of 13 amino acids. The V end was cut by 3 bases, the J end by 3 bases, with 9 bases between. The CDR3 nucleotides read TGTGCCAGCAGTTTGTCCAGTTACTACGAGCAGTACTTC. This gives the protein CASSLSSYYEQYF.

V usage is TRBV5-1 and J usage is TRBJ1-2, with a tentative D call TRBD1 (6 bases). CDR1 is SGHRS and CDR2 is YFSETQ in the germline V gene. The V and J ends lost 6 bases and 1 base respectively, with 13 bases between them. The CDR3 is 14 amino acids. As DNA, the CDR3 is TGCGCCAGCACCCTGGACAGTGTTAACTATGGCTACACCTTC. Protein product: CASTLDSVNYGYTF.

V is TRBV15 and J is TRBJ2-7; 11 bases agree with TRBD2. Germline-derived CDR1 and CDR2 are LNHNV and YYDKDF (reference sequence). Trimming at V came to 8 bases and at J to 4 bases, leaving 7 bases not matched to a gene. This CDR3 has 14 residues. CDR3 loop: CATGIGTSGYEQYF. The CDR3 DNA is TGTGCCACCGGAATCGGGACTAGCGGATACGAGCAGTACTTC.

The chain combines TRBV3-1 (or the pseudogene TRBV3-2) with TRBJ1-2, with 8 bases aligning to TRBD1. CDR3 length equals 14 residues. In germline, CDR1 is LGHDT, CDR2 YNNKEL (reference sequence). V was clipped by 5 bases and J by 8 bases; unmatched bases: 10. The CDR3 DNA is TGTGCCAGCAGCTTCAACCTACAGGGGGTAGGCTACACCTTC. Translated, it gives CASSFNLQGVGYTF.

The genes are TRBV7-9 and TRBJ1-6, with D unresolved. This CDR3 region has 14 residues. Deletions cut 1 base from V and 19 bases from J, with 20 bases between. CDR1 and CDR2 (germline): SEHNR, FQNEAQ (reference sequence). The CDR3 nucleotides are TGTGCCAGCAGCTTAGATTTTAGCGTCCAGGTATTTCACTTT. Residues: CASSLDFSVQVFHF.

This clone was picked up many times. This chain links TRBV2 with TRBJ1-2, with unresolved D. The CDR3 is 12 amino acids. V lost 5 bases, J lost 8 bases, and 12 bases lay in between. CDR1 and CDR2 from the germline V gene are SNHLY and FYNNEI. CDR3 sequence: CASSQDPRGYTF. The CDR3 coding sequence is TGTGCCAGCAGTCAAGACCCGCGGGGCTACACCTTC.

This clone was counted only a few times. The rearrangement links TRBV18 to TRBJ2-5, with 7 bases lining up with TRBD1. Germline CDR1 and CDR2: KGHSH and LQKENI. The CDR3 covers 14 residues. Germline trimming cut 2 bases from V and 5 bases from J; bases unmatched to any gene: 5. DNA for the CDR3: TGTGCCAGCTCACCAGAAAGGGGGCTCGAGACCCAGTACTTC. Residues: CASSPERGLETQYF. The complete variable domain, with remaining parts taken from reference TRBV18 and TRBJ2-5, reads NAGVMQNPRHLVRRRGQEARLRCSPMKGHSHVYWYRQLPEEGLKFMVYLQKENIIDESGMPKERFSAEFPKEGPSILRIQQVVRGDSAAYFCASSPERGLETQYFGPGTRLLVL.

The chain couples TRBV13 to TRBJ1-5, with D maybe TRBD1 (6 bases). V was clipped by 5 bases and J by 0 bases, with 17 bases between them. This CDR3 comprises 17 residues. Germline CDR1 reads PRHDT; CDR2 reads FYEKMQ (reference sequence). The CDR3 loop reads CASSLPDRRYSNQPQHF. CDR3 DNA sequence: TGTGCCAGCAGCCTCCCGGACAGACGTTATAGCAATCAGCCCCAGCATTTT. Supplemented by reference TRBV13 and TRBJ1-5, the full variable domain reads AAGVIQSPRHLIKEKRETATLKCYPIPRHDTVYWYQQGPGQDPQFLISFYEKMQSDKGSIPDRFSAQQFSDYHSELNMSSLELGDSALYFCASSLPDRRYSNQPQHFGDGTRLSIL.

The J gene is TRBJ1-2, the V gene TRBV28; a weak D match, TRBD1 (6 bases). Germline CDR1 is MDHEN and CDR2 is SYDVKM. V dropped 1 base and J dropped 5 bases, with 17 bases sitting between them. CDR3 length: 16 amino acids. CDR3 sequence reads: CASSLFPRQVNYGYTF. For the CDR3, the DNA is TGTGCCAGCAGTTTATTCCCCCGACAGGTTAATTATGGCTACACCTTC.

The chain couples TRBV15 to TRBJ2-1; 8 bases fit TRBD2. Germline values: CDR1 LNHNV, CDR2 YYDKDF (reference sequence). CDR3 length: 16 residues. V lost 4 bases and J lost 5; bases outside the gene matches: 10. CDR3 amino acids: CATSISTGGLNNEQFF. In DNA, the CDR3 is TGTGCCACCAGCATATCGACGGGGGGGTTGAACAATGAGCAGTTCTTC. Variable domain in full (rest from reference TRBV15 and TRBJ2-1): DAMVIQNPRYQVTQFGKPVTLSCSQTLNHNVMYWYQQKSSQAPKLLFHYYDKDFNNEADTPDNFQSRRPNTSFCFLDIRSPGLGDTAMYLCATSISTGGLNNEQFFGPGTRLTVL.

V usage is TRBV6-5 and J usage is TRBJ2-7; D possibly corresponds to TRBD2 (7 bases). This CDR3 is 14 amino acids long. The germline V gene has CDR1 MNHEY and CDR2 SVGAGI. V lost 8 bases, J lost 3 bases, and 17 bases lay in between. The chain's CDR3 is CASLGRGRLYEQYF. The CDR3 DNA is TGTGCCAGCCTTGGGAGGGGGAGACTCTACGAGCAGTACTTC.

A single count supports this clone. The chain has TRBV2 and TRBJ1-2, with D possibly matching TRBD1 (5 bases). The germline V gene encodes CDR1 SNHLY and CDR2 FYNNEI. Trimming stripped 10 bases from V and 6 bases from J, with 24 bases between. The CDR3 is 15 amino acids. The CDR3 loop is CATGGTGRPIDGYTF. The DNA for the CDR3 is TGTGCCACCGGGGGAACGGGTAGACCTATAGATGGCTACACCTTC.

DNA of the CDR3: TGTGCCTGGAGTGTAAAAGCGTCCAGAGCCTACGAGCAGTACTTC. As protein: CAWSVKASRAYEQYF. This chain joins TRBV30 and TRBJ2-7; unclear D gene. Deletions cut 0 bases from V and 2 bases from J, with 14 bases between. Germline lookup yields CDR1 GTSNPN and CDR2 SVGIG (reference sequence). This CDR3 spans 15 amino acids.

CDR3 sequence (DNA): TGTGCCAGCAGAAGGACAGGGGGTTGGGGCTACACCTTC. It translates to CASRRTGGWGYTF. The V gene is TRBV6-5, the J gene TRBJ1-2; 10 bases are shared with TRBD1. This CDR3 comprises 13 residues. From germline, CDR1 is MNHEY and CDR2 SVGAGI. Trimming at V came to 6 bases and at J to 8 bases, leaving 6 bases not matched to a gene.

The chain combines TRBV6-5 with TRBJ1-5; 7 bases match TRBD1. Germline V CDR1 and CDR2: MNHEY, SVGAGI. V was pared by 7 bases and J by 4 bases, with 10 bases of the junction left unmatched. There are 15 residues in the CDR3. Here the CDR3 reads CASNPGTVENQPQHF. CDR3 DNA: TGTGCCAGCAATCCCGGGACAGTGGAGAATCAGCCCCAGCATTTT.

V and J are TRBV11-2 and TRBJ1-1; D is ambiguous. The CDR3 spans 15 residues. CDR1 and CDR2 from the germline V gene are SGHAT and FQNNGV. The V gene lost 5 bases and the J gene lost 0 bases, with 13 bases spanning the gap. CDR3 sequence: CASSTSFYLNTEAFF. The CDR3 DNA reads TGTGCCAGCAGCACTTCTTTTTATCTGAACACTGAAGCTTTCTTT.

The chain carries TRBV19 and TRBJ2-1; tentative D call: TRBD1 (6 bases). CDR3 length equals 13 residues. The germline V gene encodes CDR1 LNHDA and CDR2 SQIVND (reference sequence). Trimming removed 4 bases at V and 8 bases at J, with 12 bases between. The CDR3 DNA reads TGTGCCAGTAGTACGAGACAGGTCTATGAGCAGTTCTTC. This translates into CASSTRQVYEQFF.

The V gene is TRBV14, the J gene TRBJ2-7; 9 positions agree with TRBD1. Trimming cost V 4 bases and J 6 bases; bases outside gene matches: 7. CDR3 length equals 14 residues. Germline loops: CDR1 SGHDN, CDR2 FVKESK. DNA for the CDR3: TGTGCCAGCAGCCTGGGACAGGGTTTTTCCGAGCAGTACTTC. As protein: CASSLGQGFSEQYF. The complete variable domain, with remaining parts taken from reference TRBV14 and TRBJ2-7, reads EAGVTQFPSHSVIEKGQTVTLRCDPISGHDNLYWYRRVMGKEIKFLLHFVKESKQDESGMPNNRFLAERTGGTYSTLKVQPAELEDSGVYFCASSLGQGFSEQYFGPGTRLTVT.

Here the CDR3 DNA reads TGTGCCAGCAAGCAGGCAGGCTCCTATAATTCACCCCTCCACTTT. It translates to CASKQAGSYNSPLHF. The chain recombines TRBV6-5 with TRBJ1-6; D is undetermined. The germline V and J ends were trimmed by 7 bases and 0 bases, with 10 bases remaining between them. Germline V CDR1 and CDR2: MNHEY, SVGAGI. The CDR3 is made up of 15 amino acids.

This chain uses TRBV6-1 with TRBJ1-2; TRBD1 might be the D (6 bases). The CDR3 runs to 15 residues. Germline V gives CDR1 MNHNS, CDR2 SASEGT. Trimming left V 0 bases short and J 5 bases short, with 13 bases between. DNA of the CDR3: TGTGCCAGCAGTGAAGCAGGGGGGGCAAGGTATGGCTACACCTTC. Residues: CASSEAGGARYGYTF.

This clone was detected once. The chain recombines TRBV19 with TRBJ2-1; 11 bases align to TRBD2. The length of the CDR3 is 15 residues. CDR1 and CDR2 from the germline V gene are LNHDA and SQIVND (reference sequence). V was pared by 7 bases and J by 4 bases, with 6 bases of the junction left unmatched. CDR3 DNA sequence: TGTGCCAGTATGGGCCTAGCGGGGGGTTACAATGAGCAGTTCTTC. Its translation is CASMGLAGGYNEQFF.

The V gene is TRBV3-1 (or the pseudogene TRBV3-2), the J gene TRBJ2-5, with 11 bases aligning to TRBD1. This CDR3 spans 16 amino acids. Losses at the gene ends were 4 bases for V and 5 bases for J; bases not matched to a gene: 9. Looked up from germline, CDR1 is LGHDT and CDR2 is YNNKEL (reference sequence). CDR3 coding DNA: TGTGCCAGCAGCCGTACCGGGACAGGGGGGCGGGAGACCCAGTACTTC. This gives the protein CASSRTGTGGRETQYF.